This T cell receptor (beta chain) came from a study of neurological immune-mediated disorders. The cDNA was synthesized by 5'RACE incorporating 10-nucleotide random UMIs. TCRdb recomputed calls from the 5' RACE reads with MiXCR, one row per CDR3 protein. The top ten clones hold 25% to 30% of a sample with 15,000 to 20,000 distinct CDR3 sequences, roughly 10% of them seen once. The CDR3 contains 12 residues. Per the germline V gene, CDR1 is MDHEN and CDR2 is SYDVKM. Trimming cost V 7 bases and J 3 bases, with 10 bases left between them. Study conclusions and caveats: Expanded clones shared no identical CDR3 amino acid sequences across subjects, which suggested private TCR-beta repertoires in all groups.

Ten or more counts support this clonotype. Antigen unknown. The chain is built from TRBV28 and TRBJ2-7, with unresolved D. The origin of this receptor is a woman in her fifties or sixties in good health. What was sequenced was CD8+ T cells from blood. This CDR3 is CASKSRDYEQYF. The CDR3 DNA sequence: TGTGCCAGCAAAAGCAGAGACTACGAGCAGTACTTC.